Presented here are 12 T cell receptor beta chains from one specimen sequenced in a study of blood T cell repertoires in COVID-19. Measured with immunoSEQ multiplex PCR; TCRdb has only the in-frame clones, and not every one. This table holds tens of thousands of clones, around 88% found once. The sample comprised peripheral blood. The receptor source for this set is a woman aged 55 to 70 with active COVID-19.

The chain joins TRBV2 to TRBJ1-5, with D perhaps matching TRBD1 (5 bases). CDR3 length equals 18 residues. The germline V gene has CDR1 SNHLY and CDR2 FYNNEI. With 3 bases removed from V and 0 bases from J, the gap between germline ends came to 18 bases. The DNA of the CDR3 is TGTGCCAGCAGTGACCTAAACATCGCAGGGTATAGCAATCAGCCCCAGCATTTT. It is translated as CASSDLNIAGYSNQPQHF.

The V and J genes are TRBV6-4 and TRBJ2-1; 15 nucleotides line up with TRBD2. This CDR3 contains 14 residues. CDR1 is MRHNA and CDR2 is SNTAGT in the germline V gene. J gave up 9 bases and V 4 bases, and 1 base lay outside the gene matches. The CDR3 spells CASSAGLAGGEQFF. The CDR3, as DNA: TGTGCCAGCAGTGCGGGACTAGCGGGGGGTGAGCAGTTCTTC.

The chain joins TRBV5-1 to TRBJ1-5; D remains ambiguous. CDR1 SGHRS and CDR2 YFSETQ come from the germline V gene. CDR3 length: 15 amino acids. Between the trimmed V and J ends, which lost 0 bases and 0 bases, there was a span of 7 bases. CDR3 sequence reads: CASSLDSPSNQPQHF. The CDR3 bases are TGCGCCAGCAGCTTGGACAGCCCTAGCAATCAGCCCCAGCATTTT.

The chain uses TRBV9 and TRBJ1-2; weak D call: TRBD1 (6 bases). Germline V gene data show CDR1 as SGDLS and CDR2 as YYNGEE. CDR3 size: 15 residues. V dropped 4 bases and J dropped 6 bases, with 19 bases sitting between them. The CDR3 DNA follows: TGTGCCAGCAGCTGGGAGGCCTTAGGGGGGGATGGCTACACCTTC. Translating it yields CASSWEALGGDGYTF. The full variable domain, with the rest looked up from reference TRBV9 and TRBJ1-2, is DSGVTQTPKHLITATGQRVTLRCSPRSGDLSVYWYQQSLDQGLQFLIQYYNGEERAKGNILERFSAQQFPDLHSELNLSSLELGDSALYFCASSWEALGGDGYTFGSGTRLTVV.

CDR3 residues: CASRQNRGNSPLHF. Here the CDR3 DNA reads TGTGCCAGCAGGCAGAACAGGGGGAATTCACCCCTCCACTTT. The chain uses TRBV13 and TRBJ1-6; TRBD1 matches 8 bases. The CDR3 contains 14 residues. Per germline, CDR1 PRHDT and CDR2 FYEKMQ (reference sequence). Trimming cost V 6 bases and J 7 bases; bases outside gene matches: 5. The full variable domain, with the rest looked up from reference TRBV13 and TRBJ1-6, is AAGVIQSPRHLIKEKRETATLKCYPIPRHDTVYWYQQGPGQDPQFLISFYEKMQSDKGSIPDRFSAQQFSDYHSELNMSSLELGDSALYFCASRQNRGNSPLHFGNGTRLTVT.

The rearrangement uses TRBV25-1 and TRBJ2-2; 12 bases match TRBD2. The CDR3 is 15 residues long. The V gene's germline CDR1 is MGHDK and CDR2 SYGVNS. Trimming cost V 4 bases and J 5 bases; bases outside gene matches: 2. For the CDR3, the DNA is TGTGCCAGCAGTGGCGGGACTAGCGGGACCGGGGAGCTGTTTTTT. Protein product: CASSGGTSGTGELFF.

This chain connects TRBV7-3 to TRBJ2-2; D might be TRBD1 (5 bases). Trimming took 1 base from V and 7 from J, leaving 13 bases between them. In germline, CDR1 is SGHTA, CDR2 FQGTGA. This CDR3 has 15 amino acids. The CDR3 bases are TGTGCCAGCAGCTTAAATTGGGCCAGGGACGGGGAGCTGTTTTTT. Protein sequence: CASSLNWARDGELFF. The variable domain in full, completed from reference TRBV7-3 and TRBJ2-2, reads GAGVSQTPSNKVTEKGKYVELRCDPISGHTALYWYRQSLGQGPEFLIYFQGTGAADDSGLPNDRFFAVRPEGSVSTLKIQRTERGDSAVYLCASSLNWARDGELFFGEGSRLTVL.

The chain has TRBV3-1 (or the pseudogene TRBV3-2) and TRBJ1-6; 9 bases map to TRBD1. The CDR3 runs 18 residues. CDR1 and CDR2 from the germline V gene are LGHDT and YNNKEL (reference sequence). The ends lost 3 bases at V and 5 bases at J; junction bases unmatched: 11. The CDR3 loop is CASSHPRTGQGNNSPLHF. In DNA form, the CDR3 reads TGTGCCAGCAGCCACCCCCGAACGGGACAGGGCAATAATTCACCCCTCCACTTT.

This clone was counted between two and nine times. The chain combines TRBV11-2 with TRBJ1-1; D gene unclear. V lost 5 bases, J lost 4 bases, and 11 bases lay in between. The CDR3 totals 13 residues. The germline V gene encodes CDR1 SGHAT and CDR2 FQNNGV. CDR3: CASSKYRGTEAFF. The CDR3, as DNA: TGTGCCAGCAGCAAGTACCGGGGCACTGAAGCTTTCTTT.

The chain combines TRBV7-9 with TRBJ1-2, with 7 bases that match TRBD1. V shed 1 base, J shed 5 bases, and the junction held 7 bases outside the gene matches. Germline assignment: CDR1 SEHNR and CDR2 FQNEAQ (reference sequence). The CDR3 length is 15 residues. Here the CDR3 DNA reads TGTGCCAGCAGCTTAGTCCCGGGACAGCCTTATGGCTACACCTTC. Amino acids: CASSLVPGQPYGYTF. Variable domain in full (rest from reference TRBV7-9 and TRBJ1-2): DTGVSQNPRHKITKRGQNVTFRCDPISEHNRLYWYRQTLGQGPEFLTYFQNEAQLEKSRLLSDRFSAERPKGSFSTLEIQRTEQGDSAMYLCASSLVPGQPYGYTFGSGTRLTVV.

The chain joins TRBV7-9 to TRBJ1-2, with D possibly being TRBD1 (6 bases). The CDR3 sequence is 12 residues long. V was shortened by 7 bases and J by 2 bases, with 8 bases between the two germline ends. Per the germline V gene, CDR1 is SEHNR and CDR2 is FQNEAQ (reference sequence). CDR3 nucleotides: TGTGCCAGCAACCAGGGGAACTATGGCTACACCTTC. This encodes CASNQGNYGYTF.

The CDR3 reads CASSPRGLWDEKLFF. In DNA form, the CDR3 reads TGTGCCAGCAGCCCCCGAGGGTTGTGGGATGAAAAACTGTTTTTT. V usage is TRBV9 and J usage is TRBJ1-4; no definite D call. The CDR3 runs 15 residues. Trimming removed 4 bases from V and 6 bases from J, with 16 bases in between. In germline, CDR1 is SGDLS, CDR2 YYNGEE.